The sequence of this TCR beta chain was determined in a study of metastatic and nonmetastatic thyroid tumors. Study context: Peripheral blood and tumor or nodule samples from malignant and benign thyroid patients were compared. General observations from the study: Within blood and tumor, benign nodules reportedly had significantly lower TCR beta diversity than malignant thyroid tumors did.

The germline V gene encodes CDR1 SGHRS and CDR2 YFSETQ. This CDR3 contains 17 residues. V shed 0 bases and J 10 bases; nucleotides not matched to a gene: 16. This clone has ten or more counts. What it recognizes is unknown. TCRdb re-called clones from the PCR reads using MiXCR. The sample has just over 20,000 clones; around an eighth are singletons. Prior to thyroid surgery, none of the patients had received any treatment. The TCR was taken from a female donor with papillary thyroid cancer or a benign thyroid nodule (not recorded which). Some clones in this sample may be carry-over from other donors' samples. The gene calls are TRBV5-1 and TRBJ2-1; 7 positions match TRBD2. The sample taken for sequencing was blood. CDR3 DNA: TGCGCCAGCAGCTTGGCCTTGGTGGCTAGCGGCGCCCGGGAGCAGTTCTTC. Amino acid sequence: CASSLALVASGAREQFF.